This T cell receptor (beta chain) was identified during a study of OX40 agonist ivuxolimab in advanced cancers. This clone was seen a handful of times. This CDR3 region has 13 residues. Per the germline V gene, CDR1 is MNHNS and CDR2 is SASEGT. The ends were cut back, 8 bases at V and 3 bases at J, with 14 bases in the middle. Repertoires were generated with immunoSEQ multiplex PCR, while TCRdb's copy carries only in-frame clones and drops some. This sample has tens of thousands of clones, with approximately 86% found just once. This sequence was found in an adult with an advanced solid tumor such as melanoma, head and neck, liver or kidney cancer. The sequenced sample was CD4+ or CD8+ T cells sorted from blood, obtained in a trial of the OX40 agonist ivuxolimab. The chain is built from TRBV6-1 and TRBJ2-7, with D possibly matching TRBD2 (5 bases). CDR3 residues: CASAWTGYYEQYF. CDR3 nucleotide sequence: TGTGCCAGCGCCTGGACTGGATACTACGAGCAGTACTTC.